A selection of T cell receptor beta chains follows, all from one sample in a study of shared clonotypes between healthy human individuals. The protocol was immunoSEQ multiplex PCR, while the TCRdb copy is restricted to in-frame clones and leaves out a portion. Of approximately 940,000 clones in the sample, about three quarters were seen once. What was sequenced was memory CD4+ T cells sorted from blood. These receptors were obtained from a man aged 18 to 29 in good health. CDR3s include the opening cysteine and the closing phenylalanine or tryptophan. A D gene is named only where the DNA matches it firmly. Clone size appears in some rows only: once, few, many, or a class for an expanded clone.

D gene: TRBD1; J gene: TRBJ2-1; clone size: -; V gene: TRBV18; CDR3 protein: CASSVTPRDRSGDEQFF; CDR3 DNA: TGTGCCAGCTCAGTTACCCCTCGGGACAGGTCAGGTGATGAGCAGTTCTTC
D gene: -; J gene: TRBJ2-7; clone size: few; V gene: TRBV27; CDR3 protein: CASTYLEGTKQYF; CDR3 DNA: TGTGCCAGCACCTACCTTGAGGGTACGAAGCAGTACTTC
D gene: -; J gene: TRBJ2-5; clone size: many; V gene: TRBV27; CDR3 protein: CASSLRGRETQYF; CDR3 DNA: TGTGCCAGCAGTTTACGTGGGAGGGAGACCCAGTACTTC
D gene: TRBD2; J gene: TRBJ2-1; clone size: -; V gene: TRBV6-5; CDR3 protein: CASSLSGGGSGREQFF; CDR3 DNA: TGTGCCAGCAGTTTATCCGGTGGTGGTAGCGGGAGGGAACAGTTCTTC
D gene: TRBD1; J gene: TRBJ1-2; clone size: -; V gene: TRBV4-3; CDR3 protein: CASSQDTGGGYGYTF; CDR3 DNA: TGCGCCAGCAGCCAAGACACAGGGGGCGGCTATGGCTACACCTTC
D gene: TRBD2; J gene: TRBJ2-1; clone size: -; V gene: TRBV4-3; CDR3 protein: CASSRDAGGPGYNEQFF; CDR3 DNA: TGCGCCAGCAGCCGAGACGCGGGAGGGCCGGGCTACAATGAGCAGTTCTTC
D gene: TRBD2; J gene: TRBJ2-3; clone size: -; V gene: TRBV5-4; CDR3 protein: CASSLEGASGGKSTDTQYF; CDR3 DNA: TGTGCCAGCAGCTTGGAGGGGGCTAGCGGGGGCAAAAGCACAGATACGCAGTATTTT
D gene: -; J gene: TRBJ1-2; clone size: -; V gene: TRBV5-1; CDR3 protein: CASTLPGGYGYTF; CDR3 DNA: TGCGCCAGCACCCTCCCCGGCGGCTATGGCTACACCTTC
D gene: TRBD2; J gene: TRBJ2-1; clone size: -; V gene: TRBV5-4; CDR3 protein: CASSLKAGVNEQFF; CDR3 DNA: TGTGCCAGCAGCTTGAAAGCGGGAGTGAATGAGCAGTTCTTC
D gene: -; J gene: TRBJ1-5; clone size: -; V gene: TRBV19; CDR3 protein: CASSISVGNQPQHF; CDR3 DNA: TGTGCCAGTAGTATATCAGTGGGCAATCAGCCCCAGCATTTT
D gene: -; J gene: TRBJ1-4; clone size: -; V gene: TRBV30; CDR3 protein: CAWSVRDEKLFF; CDR3 DNA: TGTGCCTGGAGTGTACGCGATGAAAAACTGTTTTTT
D gene: -; J gene: TRBJ1-4; clone size: -; V gene: TRBV19; CDR3 protein: CASSIGLNEKLFF; CDR3 DNA: TGTGCTAGTAGTATTGGCCTTAATGAAAAACTGTTTTTT
D gene: -; J gene: TRBJ1-1; clone size: once; V gene: TRBV5-6; CDR3 protein: CASSLFGGVTEAFF; CDR3 DNA: TGTGCCAGCAGCTTGTTTGGGGGAGTAACTGAAGCTTTCTTT
D gene: TRBD1; J gene: TRBJ2-3; clone size: -; V gene: TRBV5-1; CDR3 protein: CASSFTGGRDTDTQYF; CDR3 DNA: TGCGCCAGCAGCTTCACAGGGGGCCGCGACACAGATACGCAGTATTTT
D gene: -; J gene: TRBJ2-7; clone size: -; V gene: TRBV10-3; CDR3 protein: CAIGFQGVGEQYF; CDR3 DNA: TGTGCCATTGGTTTCCAGGGTGTGGGCGAGCAGTACTTC
D gene: TRBD1; J gene: TRBJ1-3; clone size: -; V gene: TRBV18; CDR3 protein: CASSPGQGPGNTIYF; CDR3 DNA: TGTGCCAGCTCACCGGGACAGGGCCCTGGAAACACCATATATTTT